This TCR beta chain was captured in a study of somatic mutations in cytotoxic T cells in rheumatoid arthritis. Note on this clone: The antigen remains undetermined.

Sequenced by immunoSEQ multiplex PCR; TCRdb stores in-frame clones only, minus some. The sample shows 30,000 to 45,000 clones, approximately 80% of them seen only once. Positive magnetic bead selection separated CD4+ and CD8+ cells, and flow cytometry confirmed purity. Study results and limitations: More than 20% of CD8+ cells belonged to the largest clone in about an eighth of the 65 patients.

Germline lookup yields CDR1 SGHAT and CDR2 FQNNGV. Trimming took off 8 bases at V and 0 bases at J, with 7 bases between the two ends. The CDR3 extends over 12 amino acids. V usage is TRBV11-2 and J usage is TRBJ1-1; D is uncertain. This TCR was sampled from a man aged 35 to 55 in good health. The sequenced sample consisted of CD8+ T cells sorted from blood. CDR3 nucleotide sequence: TGTGCCAGCGACCGATTGAACACTGAAGCTTTCTTT. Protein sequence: CASDRLNTEAFF.